This T cell receptor (beta chain) comes out of a study of tumor-infiltrating lymphocytes in primary liver carcinoma. The overall study: Those enrolled were patients of both sexes, who were aged 30 to 69 years.

Points on this clonotype: The CDR3 end shows no conserved phenylalanine or tryptophan, and so a read error is likely.

Unsorted whole blood supplied the RNA, and germline DNA was extracted too. The germline V gene has CDR1 MNHEY and CDR2 SVGAGI. The V and J ends lost 10 bases and 3 bases respectively, with 19 bases between them. The CDR3 covers 14 residues. A primer in the constant region served to generate TCR beta cDNA from 450 to 600 ng of total RNA. Generation of the TCR beta libraries relied on three nested multiplex PCR rounds using slightly modified ARM-PCR. The opening two PCR rounds, about 11 cycles each, paired TRBV1-TRBV30 forward primers with a C-beta reverse primer. TCRdb used MiXCR to reprocess the multiplex PCR reads, holding one entry per CDR3 protein. The sample consists of almost 200,000 distinct CDR3 sequences, about two thirds of them appearing once.

The sample was peripheral blood. The rearrangement joins TRBV6-5 to TRBJ2-7, with D perhaps assigned TRBD1 or TRBD2 (5 bases each). The receptor's source is an older woman with primary liver carcinoma and hepatitis B virus infection. As DNA, the CDR3 is TGTGCCACCGCGGGCTCCGGTAGGGGCTACGAGCAGTACTCC. This translates into CATAGSGRGYEQYS.